One sample yielded the 30 T cell receptor beta chains listed below, sequenced in a study of CD8 T cells in Susac syndrome. RNA was extracted with the RNeasy kit, and a quantity of 0.5 to 1 ug was reverse transcribed using random hexamers. TCRdb fed the immunoSEQ multiplex PCR reads into MiXCR, producing one record per CDR3 protein. The sample has around 110,000 distinct CDR3 sequences; around 94% are singletons. Sequencing was carried out using CD8+ T cells from PBMCs. The source of these receptors is a human donor with Susac syndrome.

The chain uses TRBV28 and TRBJ1-1; D gene ambiguous. Between the trimmed V and J ends, which lost 8 bases and 4 bases, there was a span of 14 bases. Per the germline V gene, CDR1 is MDHEN and CDR2 is SYDVKM. This CDR3 contains 13 residues. The chain's CDR3 is CASYPSGFTEAFF. The CDR3 DNA sequence: TGTGCCAGCTACCCCTCTGGGTTCACTGAAGCTTTCTTT.

The V gene is TRBV12-3 or TRBV12-4, the J gene TRBJ2-3, with D uncertain. Trimming pared 3 bases from V and 3 bases from J, leaving 7 bases between. The CDR3 contains 13 residues. This CDR3 is CASSFAITDTQYF. CDR3 in DNA: TGTGCCAGCAGTTTCGCTATAACAGATACGCAGTATTTT.

This chain links TRBV9 with TRBJ2-7; the D call may be TRBD1 or TRBD2 (5 bases each). The length of the CDR3 is 15 residues. CDR1 SGDLS and CDR2 YYNGEE come from the germline V gene. V was cut by 5 bases and J by 5 bases, with 20 bases left in between. The CDR3 protein is CASSPAGDLYNEQYF. The CDR3 DNA sequence: TGTGCCAGCAGTCCAGCTGGGGACCTTTATAACGAGCAGTACTTC.

The chain is built from TRBV7-2 and TRBJ1-6, with D perhaps matching TRBD1 (6 bases). Germline lookup yields CDR1 SGHTA and CDR2 FQGNSA. The CDR3 covers 14 residues. V dropped 5 bases and J dropped 6 bases, with 11 bases sitting between them. The CDR3 coding sequence is TGTGCCAGCAGCGTCACAGGGTCTAATTCACCCCTCCACTTT. Translated: CASSVTGSNSPLHF.

The V and J genes are TRBV5-6 and TRBJ2-1; 8 bases line up with TRBD1. The J segment lost 10 bases and the V segment lost 2 bases, leaving 2 bases of the junction unmatched. The CDR3 is 12 residues long. The germline gives CDR1 SGHDT, CDR2 YYEEEE. In DNA, the CDR3 is TGTGCCAGCAGCTTAAGGGACAGGGAGCAGTTCTTC. Protein product: CASSLRDREQFF.

The chain couples TRBV23-1 to TRBJ2-7; 11 bases agree with TRBD1. TRBV23-1 is classed as an ORF, of uncertain function. The J segment lost 2 bases and the V segment lost 7 bases, leaving 10 bases of the junction unmatched. The CDR3 sequence is 16 residues long. Here the CDR3 reads CASTQEGTGGTYEQYF. In DNA, the CDR3 is TGCGCCAGCACCCAGGAGGGGACAGGGGGGACCTACGAGCAGTACTTC.

V gene TRBV12-3 or TRBV12-4 combines with J gene TRBJ2-3; D uncertain. The CDR3 runs to 13 residues. V was cut by 6 bases and J by 4 bases, with 11 bases left in between. The CDR3 spells CASSLELADTQYF. The CDR3 DNA follows: TGTGCCAGCAGCCTCGAGCTAGCAGATACGCAGTATTTT.

The J gene is TRBJ2-1, the V gene TRBV7-3; weak D call: TRBD1 (5 bases). The germline CDR1 and CDR2 sequences are SGHTA and FQGTGA. The CDR3 is 12 amino acids. Trimming stripped 1 base from V and 7 bases from J, with 5 bases between. CDR3 sequence reads: CASSLKGNEQFF. CDR3 sequence (DNA): TGTGCCAGCAGCTTAAAGGGGAATGAGCAGTTCTTC.

The count of this clonotype is one. The rearrangement joins TRBV9 to TRBJ2-5, with 9 bases matching TRBD2. The CDR3 sequence is 14 residues long. Germline CDR1 is SGDLS and CDR2 is YYNGEE. With 4 bases clipped from V and 3 bases from J, the junction kept 4 bases outside the gene matches. DNA for the CDR3: TGTGCCAGCAGCCAAGCGGGGGGTAAAGAGACCCAGTACTTC. Translated: CASSQAGGKETQYF.

V gene TRBV7-9 combines with J gene TRBJ2-7, with D possibly TRBD2 on 6 matching bases. There are 14 residues in the CDR3. The V and J ends lost 4 bases and 2 bases respectively, with 12 bases between them. Germline values: CDR1 SEHNR, CDR2 FQNEAQ (reference sequence). In nucleotides, the CDR3 is TGTGCCAGCAGCTCTGGCGGGACTCCCTACGAGCAGTACTTC. Protein sequence: CASSSGGTPYEQYF. Filled out from reference TRBV7-9 and TRBJ2-7, the complete variable domain reads DTGVSQNPRHKITKRGQNVTFRCDPISEHNRLYWYRQTLGQGPEFLTYFQNEAQLEKSRLLSDRFSAERPKGSFSTLEIQRTEQGDSAMYLCASSSGGTPYEQYFGPGTRLTVT.

The chain uses TRBV9 and TRBJ2-7; D gene uncertain. With 0 bases removed from V and 2 bases from J, the gap between germline ends came to 15 bases. Germline V lookup: CDR1 SGDLS, CDR2 YYNGEE. The CDR3 has 16 residues. The CDR3 reads CASSVGGQRRPYEQYF. CDR3 DNA: TGTGCCAGCAGCGTAGGGGGTCAGAGACGTCCCTACGAGCAGTACTTC.

This clonotype turned up a few times. This sequence joins TRBV19 and TRBJ2-1; D is unresolved. The germline V gene has CDR1 LNHDA and CDR2 SQIVND (reference sequence). The V and J ends lost 3 bases and 1 base respectively, with 4 bases between them. CDR3 length equals 13 residues. The CDR3 nucleotides are TGTGCCAGTAGTATCGGTTCCTACAATGAGCAGTTCTTC. This encodes CASSIGSYNEQFF.

The chain carries TRBV7-9 and TRBJ2-5, with D perhaps matching TRBD1 or TRBD2 (5 bases each). The germline V gene has CDR1 SEHNR and CDR2 FQNEAQ (reference sequence). CDR3 length: 14 amino acids. Trimming left V 6 bases short and J 3 bases short, with 14 bases between. CDR3 loop: CASRRPGPKETQYF. As DNA, the CDR3 is TGTGCCAGCAGGCGTCCGGGACCAAAAGAGACCCAGTACTTC. Full variable domain (remainder filled in from reference TRBV7-9 and TRBJ2-5): DTGVSQNPRHKITKRGQNVTFRCDPISEHNRLYWYRQTLGQGPEFLTYFQNEAQLEKSRLLSDRFSAERPKGSFSTLEIQRTEQGDSAMYLCASRRPGPKETQYFGPGTRLLVL.

V gene TRBV11-2 combines with J gene TRBJ2-3, with 9 bases matching TRBD1. Germline lookup yields CDR1 SGHAT and CDR2 FQNNGV. The CDR3 contains 17 residues. With V trimmed by 1 base and J by 0 bases, 5 bases remained unmatched. The CDR3 region is CASSLGRTGASTDTQYF. In nucleotides, the CDR3 is TGTGCCAGCAGCTTAGGGAGGACAGGGGCCAGCACAGATACGCAGTATTTT.

The CDR3: CASRLREDGGNQPQHF. The CDR3 nucleotides are TGCGCCAGCAGACTTAGGGAGGACGGGGGCAATCAGCCCCAGCATTTT. This chain joins TRBV4-1 and TRBJ1-5; the D is unclear. Germline CDR1 MGHRA, CDR2 YSYEKL. Trimming left V 6 bases short and J 2 bases short, with 17 bases between. The CDR3 loop spans 16 amino acids.

This clonotype was recorded only once. This chain uses TRBV7-8 with TRBJ2-5, with 7 bases identical to TRBD2. The V gene's germline CDR1 is SGHVS and CDR2 FQNEAQ. This CDR3 is built from 16 residues. V was pared by 3 bases and J by 5 bases, with 12 bases of the junction left unmatched. The CDR3 DNA follows: TGTGCCAGCAGCTTCCCTAGGACTAGGCCTGGGGAGACCCAGTACTTC. Its translation is CASSFPRTRPGETQYF.

The CDR3 DNA reads TGTGCCAGCTTCCAAGAGACCCAGTACTTC. Amino acids: CASFQETQYF. The chain combines TRBV25-1 with TRBJ2-5; no clear D gene. The CDR3 runs to 10 residues. Germline-derived CDR1 and CDR2 are MGHDK and SYGVNS. V was shortened by 8 bases and J by 1 base, with 2 bases between the two germline ends.

This sequence joins TRBV5-4 and TRBJ1-6, with D maybe TRBD1 (5 bases). The V and J ends lost 5 bases and 10 bases respectively, with 13 bases between them. Germline CDR1 and CDR2: SGHNT and YYREEE (reference sequence). The CDR3 has 13 residues. This chain's CDR3 is CASSPPGDSPLHF. The CDR3 bases are TGTGCCAGCAGTCCCCCGGGGGACTCACCCCTCCACTTT.

The genes are TRBV9 and TRBJ2-2; unclear D gene. The CDR3 totals 15 residues. The V end lost 2 bases, the J end lost 0 bases, and 8 bases lay between the germline ends. The V gene's germline CDR1 is SGDLS and CDR2 YYNGEE. CDR3 region: CASSVEASNTGELFF. The DNA for the CDR3 is TGTGCCAGCAGCGTTGAGGCTTCGAACACCGGGGAGCTGTTTTTT.

This chain connects TRBV6-1 to TRBJ1-2; 9 nucleotides agree with TRBD1. Per germline, CDR1 MNHNS and CDR2 SASEGT. This CDR3 region has 15 residues. The ends lost 10 bases at V and 4 bases at J; junction bases unmatched: 13. CDR3 in amino acids: CAITGGEMIGYGYTF. In DNA form, the CDR3 reads TGTGCCATTACAGGGGGCGAGATGATTGGCTATGGCTACACCTTC.

The genes are TRBV7-2 and TRBJ2-1; 7 positions agree with TRBD1. Per the germline V gene, CDR1 is SGHTA and CDR2 is FQGNSA. J gave up 0 bases and V 0 bases, and 20 bases lay outside the gene matches. This CDR3 has 22 residues. CDR3 bases: TGTGCCAGCAGCTTAGCGCGAGGGACAGTCGATAGTCCTTGGATCTCCTACAATGAGCAGTTCTTC. This sequence encodes CASSLARGTVDSPWISYNEQFF.

The chain has TRBV27 and TRBJ2-7; 7 bases match TRBD1. This CDR3 region has 15 residues. CDR1 is MNHEY and CDR2 is SMNVEV in the germline V gene (reference sequence). With 4 bases clipped from V and 0 bases from J, the junction kept 6 bases outside the gene matches. The CDR3 bases are TGTGCCAGCAGTTCGCTACAGGGGAGCTCCTACGAGCAGTACTTC. It is translated as CASSSLQGSSYEQYF.

DNA of the CDR3: TGTGCCAGCAGCCCGACCCACCTGCCCCAGCATTTT. Protein sequence: CASSPTHLPQHF. The chain couples TRBV12-3 or TRBV12-4 to TRBJ1-5; D ambiguous. V was shortened by 6 bases and J by 9 bases, with 12 bases between the two germline ends. This CDR3 is built from 12 residues.

V and J are TRBV27 and TRBJ2-3; a possible D gene is TRBD2 (5 bases). The CDR3 sequence is 14 residues long. Per germline, CDR1 MNHEY and CDR2 SMNVEV (reference sequence). V lost 0 bases to trimming and J lost 1 base, with 5 bases between them. In DNA form, the CDR3 reads TGTGCCAGCAGTTTATCGAGGGGCACAGATACGCAGTATTTT. Amino acids: CASSLSRGTDTQYF.

The rearrangement links TRBV12-3 or TRBV12-4 to TRBJ2-5; D uncertain. This CDR3 comprises 15 residues. The V end was cut by 1 base, the J end by 2 bases, with 11 bases between. The CDR3 spells CASSLEPRGQETQYF. CDR3 nucleotide sequence: TGTGCCAGCAGTTTAGAACCCCGTGGGCAAGAGACCCAGTACTTC.

The rearrangement uses TRBV7-8 and TRBJ2-2; 7 nucleotides align to TRBD1. J lost 4 bases, V lost 5 bases, and 7 bases had no gene match. Germline values: CDR1 SGHVS, CDR2 FQNEAQ. The CDR3 contains 15 residues. CDR3 coding DNA: TGTGCCAGCAGCCAACTACAGGGGCCCACCGGGGAGCTGTTTTTT. It yields the protein CASSQLQGPTGELFF.

This clonotype was seen once. The V call is TRBV5-1, the J call TRBJ2-3; 7 nucleotides align to TRBD2. Germline CDR1 and CDR2: SGHRS and YFSETQ. J gave up 0 bases and V 0 bases, and 7 bases lay outside the gene matches. The CDR3 totals 17 residues. CDR3 DNA sequence: TGCGCCAGCAGCTTGGCCCTCTCGGGGGGAAGCACAGATACGCAGTATTTT. As protein: CASSLALSGGSTDTQYF.

This clonotype occurred a few times. This chain joins TRBV5-6 and TRBJ1-2; 8 nucleotides agree with TRBD1. The germline gives CDR1 SGHDT, CDR2 YYEEEE. The CDR3 has 14 residues. Trimming at V came to 0 bases and at J to 5 bases, leaving 3 bases not matched to a gene. CDR3 DNA sequence: TGTGCCAGCAGCTTGGGGACAGGGCCATATGGCTACACCTTC. Its translation is CASSLGTGPYGYTF.

CDR3 protein: CATSTGTGYNTGELFF. The CDR3 coding sequence is TGTGCCACCAGCACCGGGACAGGATATAACACCGGGGAGCTGTTTTTT. The genes are TRBV15 and TRBJ2-2, with TRBD1 matching over 8 bases. The CDR3 loop spans 16 amino acids. Germline-derived CDR1 and CDR2 are LNHNV and YYDKDF (reference sequence). Trimming took 4 bases from V and 2 from J; bases not matched to a gene: 6.

V usage is TRBV9 and J usage is TRBJ2-2; possibly TRBD1 for D (5 bases). Between the trimmed V and J ends, which lost 4 bases and 1 base, there was a span of 5 bases. The CDR3 sequence is 13 residues long. The germline gives CDR1 SGDLS, CDR2 YYNGEE. The CDR3 reads CASSQGNTGELFF. The CDR3 DNA reads as TGTGCCAGCAGCCAGGGGAACACCGGGGAGCTGTTTTTT.